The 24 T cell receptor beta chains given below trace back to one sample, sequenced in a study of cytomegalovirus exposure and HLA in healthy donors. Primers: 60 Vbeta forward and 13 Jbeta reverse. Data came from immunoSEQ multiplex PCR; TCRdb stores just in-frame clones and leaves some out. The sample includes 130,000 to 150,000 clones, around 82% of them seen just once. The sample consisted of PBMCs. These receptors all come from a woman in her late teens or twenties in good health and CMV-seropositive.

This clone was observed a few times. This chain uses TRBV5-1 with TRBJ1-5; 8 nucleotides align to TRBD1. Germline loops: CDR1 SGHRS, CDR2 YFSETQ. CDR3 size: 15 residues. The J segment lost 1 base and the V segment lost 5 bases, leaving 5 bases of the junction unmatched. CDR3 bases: TGCGCCAGCAGGCCGGACAGGGAAAGCAATCAGCCCCAGCATTTT. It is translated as CASRPDRESNQPQHF.

Written as DNA, the CDR3 is TGTGCCACCAGCAGACCCACGAGCGAAAAACTGTTTTTT. Protein sequence: CATSRPTSEKLFF. The chain carries TRBV15 and TRBJ1-4; D not resolved. The CDR3 consists of 13 residues. CDR1 is LNHNV, CDR2 YYDKDF, per germline (reference sequence). Between the trimmed V and J ends, which lost 2 bases and 8 bases, there was a span of 9 bases.

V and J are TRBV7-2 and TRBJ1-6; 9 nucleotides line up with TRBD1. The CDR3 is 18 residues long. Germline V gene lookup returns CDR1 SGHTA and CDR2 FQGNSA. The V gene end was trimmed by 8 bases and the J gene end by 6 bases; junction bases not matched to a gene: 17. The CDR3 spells CASRTGTGFLVGNSPLHF. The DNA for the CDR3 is TGTGCCAGCCGCACCGGGACAGGGTTTCTAGTGGGTAATTCACCCCTCCACTTT.

CDR3 sequence reads: CATREDVRNTEAFF. The CDR3 coding sequence is TGTGCCACCCGAGAGGATGTTAGGAACACTGAAGCTTTCTTT. The chain combines TRBV15 with TRBJ1-1; the D is unclear. With 8 bases removed from V and 1 base from J, the gap between germline ends came to 14 bases. This CDR3 is 14 amino acids long. Per germline, CDR1 LNHNV and CDR2 YYDKDF (reference sequence).

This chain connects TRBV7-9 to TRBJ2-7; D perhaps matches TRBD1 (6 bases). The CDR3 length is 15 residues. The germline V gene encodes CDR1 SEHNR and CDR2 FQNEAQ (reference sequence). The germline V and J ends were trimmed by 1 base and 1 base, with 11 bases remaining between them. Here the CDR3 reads CASSLGGTRSYEQYF. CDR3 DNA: TGTGCCAGCAGCTTAGGAGGGACACGATCCTACGAGCAGTACTTC.

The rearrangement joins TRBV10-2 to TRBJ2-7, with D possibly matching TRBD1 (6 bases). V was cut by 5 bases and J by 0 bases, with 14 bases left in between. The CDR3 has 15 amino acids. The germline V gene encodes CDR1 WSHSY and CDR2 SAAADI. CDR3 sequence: CASSFPGQLSYEQYF. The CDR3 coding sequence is TGCGCCAGCAGTTTCCCGGGACAACTCTCCTACGAGCAGTACTTC.

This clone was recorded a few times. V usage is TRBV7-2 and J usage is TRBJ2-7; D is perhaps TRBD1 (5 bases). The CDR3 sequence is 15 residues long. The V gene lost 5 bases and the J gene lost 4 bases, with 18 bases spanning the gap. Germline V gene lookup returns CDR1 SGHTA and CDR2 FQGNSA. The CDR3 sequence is CASSPLRTYKYEQYF. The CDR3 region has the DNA TGTGCCAGCAGCCCCCTCCGGACATACAAATACGAGCAGTACTTC.

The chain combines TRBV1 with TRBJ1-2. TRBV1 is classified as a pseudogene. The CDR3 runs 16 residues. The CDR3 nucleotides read TGCACCAGCAGCCAAGACACGAAGAGGATTAACTATGTCTACACCTTC. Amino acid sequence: CTSSQDTKRINYVYTF.

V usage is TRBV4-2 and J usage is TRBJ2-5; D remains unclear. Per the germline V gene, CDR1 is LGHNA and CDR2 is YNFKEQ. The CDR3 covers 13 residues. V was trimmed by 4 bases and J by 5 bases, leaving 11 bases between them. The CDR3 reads CASSPDHGETQYF. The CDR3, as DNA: TGTGCCAGCAGCCCAGATCACGGGGAGACCCAGTACTTC.

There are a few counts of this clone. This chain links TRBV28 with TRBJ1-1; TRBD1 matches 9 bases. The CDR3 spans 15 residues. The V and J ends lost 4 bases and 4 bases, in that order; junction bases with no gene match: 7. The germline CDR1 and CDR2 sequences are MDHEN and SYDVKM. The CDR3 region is CASSSSTGGFTEAFF. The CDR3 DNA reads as TGTGCCAGCAGTTCCTCGACAGGGGGATTCACTGAAGCTTTCTTT.

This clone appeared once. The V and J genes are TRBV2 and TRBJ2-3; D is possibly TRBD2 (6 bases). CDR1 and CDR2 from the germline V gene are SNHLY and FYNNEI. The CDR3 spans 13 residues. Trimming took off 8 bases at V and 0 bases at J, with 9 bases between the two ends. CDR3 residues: CASDSGSTDTQYF. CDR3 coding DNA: TGTGCCAGCGATAGCGGAAGCACAGATACGCAGTATTTT. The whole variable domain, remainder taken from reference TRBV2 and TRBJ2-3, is EPEVTQTPSHQVTQMGQEVILRCVPISNHLYFYWYRQILGQKVEFLVSFYNNEISEKSEIFDDQFSVERPDGSNFTLKIRSTKLEDSAMYFCASDSGSTDTQYFGPGTRLTVL.

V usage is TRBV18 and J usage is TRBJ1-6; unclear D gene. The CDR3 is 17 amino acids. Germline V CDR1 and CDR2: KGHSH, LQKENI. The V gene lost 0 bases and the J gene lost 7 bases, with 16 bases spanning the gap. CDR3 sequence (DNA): TGTGCCAGCTCACCACCAGTTGGAGCCAGATCAAATTCACCCCTCCACTTT. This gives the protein CASSPPVGARSNSPLHF.

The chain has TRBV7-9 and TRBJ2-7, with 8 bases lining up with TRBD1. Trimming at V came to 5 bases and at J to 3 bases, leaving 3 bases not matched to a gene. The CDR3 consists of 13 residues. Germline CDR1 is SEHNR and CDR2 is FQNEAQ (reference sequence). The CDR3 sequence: CASSLGTGYEQYF. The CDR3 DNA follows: TGTGCCAGCAGCCTTGGGACAGGCTACGAGCAGTACTTC.

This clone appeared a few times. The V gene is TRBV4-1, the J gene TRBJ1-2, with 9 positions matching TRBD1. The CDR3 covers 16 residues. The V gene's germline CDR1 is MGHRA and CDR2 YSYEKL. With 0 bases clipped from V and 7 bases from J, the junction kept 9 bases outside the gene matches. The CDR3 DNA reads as TGCGCCAGCAGCCAAGATATAGGGACAGGGCAGGGTGGCTACACCTTC. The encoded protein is CASSQDIGTGQGGYTF.

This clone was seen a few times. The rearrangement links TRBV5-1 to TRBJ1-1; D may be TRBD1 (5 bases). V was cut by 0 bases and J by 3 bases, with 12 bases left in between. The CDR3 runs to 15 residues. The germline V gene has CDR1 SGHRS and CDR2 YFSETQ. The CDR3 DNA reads TGCGCCAGCAGCTTGGCCGCAGGGAAGGACACTGAAGCTTTCTTT. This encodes CASSLAAGKDTEAFF.

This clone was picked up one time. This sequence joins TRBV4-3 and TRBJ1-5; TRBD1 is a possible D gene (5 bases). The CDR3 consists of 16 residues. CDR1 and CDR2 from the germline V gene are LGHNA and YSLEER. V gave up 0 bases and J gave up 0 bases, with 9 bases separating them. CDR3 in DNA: TGCGCCAGCAGCCAAGATTTGGGGGGTAGCAATCAGCCCCAGCATTTT. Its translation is CASSQDLGGSNQPQHF.

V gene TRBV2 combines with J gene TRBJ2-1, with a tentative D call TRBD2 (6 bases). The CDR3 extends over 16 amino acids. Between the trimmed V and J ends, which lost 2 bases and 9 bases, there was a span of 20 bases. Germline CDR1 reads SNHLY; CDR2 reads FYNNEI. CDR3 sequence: CASSESASGGWTEQFF. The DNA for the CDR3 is TGTGCCAGCAGTGAATCTGCATCAGGAGGGTGGACTGAGCAGTTCTTC.

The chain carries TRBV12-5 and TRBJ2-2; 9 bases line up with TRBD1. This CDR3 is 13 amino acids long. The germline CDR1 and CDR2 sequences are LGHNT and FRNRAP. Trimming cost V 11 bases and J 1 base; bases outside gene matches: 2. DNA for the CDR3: TGTGCTTCGGGACAGGGGAACACCGGGGAGCTGTTTTTT. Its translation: CASGQGNTGELFF.

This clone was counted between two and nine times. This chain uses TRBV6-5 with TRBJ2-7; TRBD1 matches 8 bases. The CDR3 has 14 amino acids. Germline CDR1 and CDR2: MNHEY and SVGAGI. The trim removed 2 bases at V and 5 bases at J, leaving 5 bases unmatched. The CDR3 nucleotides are TGTGCCAGCAGTTACAGGACAGGGTTCGACGAGCAGTACTTC. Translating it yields CASSYRTGFDEQYF.

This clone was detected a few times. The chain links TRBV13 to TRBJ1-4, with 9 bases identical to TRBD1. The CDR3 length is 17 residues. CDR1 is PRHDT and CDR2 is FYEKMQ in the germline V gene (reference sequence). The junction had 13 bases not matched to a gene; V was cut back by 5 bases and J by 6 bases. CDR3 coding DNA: TGTGCCAGCAGCCTCGGACAGGGGCTGGCTCGTCATGAAAAACTGTTTTTT. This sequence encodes CASSLGQGLARHEKLFF.

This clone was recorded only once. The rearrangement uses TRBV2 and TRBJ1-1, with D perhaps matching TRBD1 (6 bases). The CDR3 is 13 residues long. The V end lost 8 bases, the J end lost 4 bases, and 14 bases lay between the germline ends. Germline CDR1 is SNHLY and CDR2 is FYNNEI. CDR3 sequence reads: CASGIRGITEAFF. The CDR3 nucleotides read TGTGCCAGCGGCATAAGGGGGATCACTGAAGCTTTCTTT.

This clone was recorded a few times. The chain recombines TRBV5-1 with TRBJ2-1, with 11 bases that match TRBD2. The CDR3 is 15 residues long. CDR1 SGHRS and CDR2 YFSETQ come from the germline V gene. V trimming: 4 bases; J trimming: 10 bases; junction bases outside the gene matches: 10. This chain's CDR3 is CASSPGGSGGAEQFF. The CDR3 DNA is TGCGCCAGCAGCCCTGGGGGTAGCGGGGGGGCCGAGCAGTTCTTC.

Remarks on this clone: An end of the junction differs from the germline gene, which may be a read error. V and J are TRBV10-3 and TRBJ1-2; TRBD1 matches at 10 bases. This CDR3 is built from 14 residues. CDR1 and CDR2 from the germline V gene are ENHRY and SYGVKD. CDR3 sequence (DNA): TGTGCCATCAGTTCCGGGACAGGGGCCTTACTCCCCAACTTC. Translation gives CAISSGTGALLPNF.

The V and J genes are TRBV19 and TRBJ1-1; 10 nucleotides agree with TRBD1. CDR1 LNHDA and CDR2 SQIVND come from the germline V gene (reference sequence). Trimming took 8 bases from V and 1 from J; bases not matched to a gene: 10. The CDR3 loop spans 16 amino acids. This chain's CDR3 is CASLNGGQGRNTEAFF. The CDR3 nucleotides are TGTGCCAGTTTAAACGGGGGACAGGGGAGGAACACTGAAGCTTTCTTT.